The 20 T cell receptor beta chains reported below all come from one sample, sequenced in a study of blood T cells in healthy people across ages. A second PCR of about 6 to 12 cycles used a sample-barcoded 5' primer and a J-beta primer mix. TCRdb analysed the 5' RACE reads with MiXCR anew, one entry per CDR3 protein. The data contain about 650,000 distinct CDR3 sequences, roughly 32% of them singletons. The sequencing sample was made of blood. These receptors were taken from a woman older than 75 in good health.

This clonotype was counted many times. The V call is TRBV10-3, the J call TRBJ2-4; D may be TRBD1 (7 bases). V was pared by 2 bases and J by 3 bases, with 8 bases between. The CDR3 length is 14 residues. Germline values: CDR1 ENHRY, CDR2 SYGVKD. CDR3 sequence (DNA): TGTGCCATCAGTGAGCAGGGGGGCAAAAACATTCAGTACTTC. Protein product: CAISEQGGKNIQYF.

This clonotype was seen many times. The V gene is TRBV5-6, the J gene TRBJ1-2; D is undetermined. Trimming removed 4 bases from V and 3 bases from J, with 13 bases in between. There are 14 residues in the CDR3. Germline assignment: CDR1 SGHDT and CDR2 YYEEEE. Here the CDR3 DNA reads TGTGCCAGCAGCCCGCCAGGACGGGACTATGGCTACACCTTC. Protein product: CASSPPGRDYGYTF.

The table lists this clonotype with a few counts. This sequence joins TRBV20-1 and TRBJ1-5; 10 positions match TRBD1. Germline CDR1 and CDR2: DFQATT and SNEGSKA (reference sequence). V was pared by 4 bases and J by 1 base, with 10 bases of the junction left unmatched. This CDR3 spans 17 amino acids. CDR3 nucleotide sequence: TGCAGTGCTATAAGCCGGGACAGGGGCCGGAGCAATCAGCCCCAGCATTTT. Translating it yields CSAISRDRGRSNQPQHF.

The chain carries TRBV9 and TRBJ2-5; TRBD2 might be the D (5 bases). Per the germline V gene, CDR1 is SGDLS and CDR2 is YYNGEE. This CDR3 has 15 amino acids. Trimming shortened V by 0 bases and J by 5 bases, and 14 bases separated the two germline ends. CDR3 coding DNA: TGTGCCAGCAGCGTAGCGGCGGGTCAGGAGGAGACCCAGTACTTC. Its protein is CASSVAAGQEETQYF.

The sample holds a few counts of this clonotype. This may be a read error, as it is one base from a much larger clone. J is TRBJ2-1 and V is TRBV20-1, with 7 nucleotides matching TRBD2. CDR3 size: 12 residues. The germline CDR1 and CDR2 sequences are DFQATT and SNEGSKA (reference sequence). Trimming at V came to 4 bases and at J to 8 bases, leaving 5 bases not matched to a gene. DNA of the CDR3: TGCAGTGCTACCGGACTAGGCTATGAGCAGTTCTTC. Translated: CSATGLGYEQFF.

With respect to this clonotype: It may be a read error: a sequence one base away is much more abundant. The chain is built from TRBV3-1 and TRBJ2-7, with D perhaps TRBD2 (6 bases). Germline CDR1 LGHDT, CDR2 YNNKEL (reference sequence). This CDR3 contains 13 residues. Trimming cost V 5 bases and J 7 bases, with 15 bases left between them. Here the CDR3 reads CASSSEGYNEQYF. In nucleotides, the CDR3 is TGTGCCAGCAGCTCGGAGGGATACAATGAGCAGTACTTC.

This clonotype was detected many times. V and J are TRBV20-1 and TRBJ2-1, with 10 bases aligning to TRBD1. Trimming removed 6 bases from V and 5 bases from J; junction bases left unmatched: 7. Germline V lookup: CDR1 DFQATT, CDR2 SNEGSKA (reference sequence). There are 14 residues in the CDR3. CDR3 amino acids: CSARGQGRNNEQFF. In DNA form, the CDR3 reads TGCAGTGCGCGGGGACAGGGGCGAAACAATGAGCAGTTCTTC.

The CDR3, as DNA: TGTGCCAGCAGGGCCGGGACTGGCCCCTACGAGCAGTACTTC. It is translated as CASRAGTGPYEQYF. The chain uses TRBV12-3 or TRBV12-4 and TRBJ2-7, with D maybe TRBD2 (6 bases). CDR3 size: 14 residues. V was cut by 6 bases and J by 2 bases, with 14 bases left in between.

This clonotype was seen a single time. V gene TRBV5-1 combines with J gene TRBJ2-5; D remains ambiguous. The CDR3 consists of 11 residues. CDR1 and CDR2 (germline): SGHRS, YFSETQ. V shed 8 bases and J shed 2 bases, with 7 bases lying between them. The CDR3 sequence is CARPPQETQYF. For the CDR3, the DNA is TGCGCCAGACCACCGCAAGAGACCCAGTACTTC.

This clonotype was observed at least ten times. The chain carries TRBV3-1 and TRBJ2-1; 8 bases line up with TRBD2. V trimming: 10 bases; J trimming: 9 bases; junction bases outside the gene matches: 11. Germline loops: CDR1 LGHDT, CDR2 YNNKEL (reference sequence). The CDR3 sequence is 13 residues long. CDR3 region: CATTGVREGEQFF. In DNA, the CDR3 is TGTGCCACGACCGGGGTCCGGGAGGGTGAGCAGTTCTTC.

The chain has TRBV7-2 and TRBJ2-5; D unclear. Near its end, the DNA agrees better with TRBJ2-7, so the J call may be wrong. Looked up from germline, CDR1 is SGHTA and CDR2 is FQGNSA. The CDR3 contains 14 residues. The CDR3 DNA sequence: TGTGCCAGCAGCCCCTCCAGGACGAGCTACGAGCAGTACTTC. Protein: CASSPSRTSYEQYF.

The rearrangement uses TRBV2 and TRBJ1-5; no reliable D call. Between the trimmed V and J ends, which lost 3 bases and 2 bases, there was a span of 11 bases. Per germline, CDR1 SNHLY and CDR2 FYNNEI. The CDR3 contains 15 residues. This CDR3 reads CASSEREAGNQPQHF. The CDR3 coding sequence is TGTGCCAGCAGTGAGAGAGAAGCAGGCAATCAGCCCCAGCATTTT.

In the case of this clonotype: It may be a read error: a sequence one base away is much more abundant. The chain recombines TRBV5-5 with TRBJ2-5; D unclear. The tail of the sequence fits TRBJ2-7 better, so the J call may be wrong. Germline V CDR1 and CDR2: SGHKS, YYEKEE (reference sequence). The CDR3 is 14 residues long. The CDR3 region has the DNA TGTGCCAGCAGCTTTCGGTCTGGTACCTACGAGCAGTACTTC. It codes for CASSFRSGTYEQYF.

In this sample, this clonotype turned up many times. This chain links TRBV7-3 with TRBJ2-1; 11 bases agree with TRBD2. The CDR3 extends over 15 amino acids. CDR1 and CDR2 from the germline V gene are SGHTA and FQGTGA. Unmatched junction bases numbered 6, after V lost 3 bases and J lost 8 bases. The CDR3 loop is CASSFASGGLDEQFF. The CDR3 bases are TGTGCCAGCAGCTTTGCTAGCGGGGGGTTGGATGAGCAGTTCTTC. Full variable domain (missing parts from reference TRBV7-3 and TRBJ2-1): GAGVSQTPSNKVTEKGKYVELRCDPISGHTALYWYRQSLGQGPEFLIYFQGTGAADDSGLPNDRFFAVRPEGSVSTLKIQRTERGDSAVYLCASSFASGGLDEQFFGPGTRLTVL.

This sequence joins TRBV15 and TRBJ1-4; 7 bases fit TRBD1. CDR3 length: 16 amino acids. The germline gives CDR1 LNHNV, CDR2 YYDKDF (reference sequence). Trimming removed 0 bases from V and 4 bases from J; junction bases left unmatched: 5. CDR3 nucleotides: TGTGCCACCAGCAGAGATAGGGACAGCCGTAATGAAAAACTGTTTTTT. It codes for CATSRDRDSRNEKLFF.

This clonotype occurred many times. The rearrangement links TRBV11-3 to TRBJ2-5, with 7 bases lining up with TRBD1. The trim removed 5 bases at V and 4 bases at J, leaving 4 bases unmatched. Per germline, CDR1 SGHNT and CDR2 YENEEA. The CDR3 loop spans 13 amino acids. CDR3 bases: TGTGCCAGCAGCCTCCGGGACAGAGAGACCCAGTACTTC. It yields the protein CASSLRDRETQYF.

The table lists this clonotype with many counts. The V call is TRBV27, the J call TRBJ2-7, with TRBD1 as a possible D gene (5 bases). CDR1 is MNHEY, CDR2 SMNVEV, per germline (reference sequence). CDR3 size: 15 residues. V shed 2 bases and J shed 2 bases, with 13 bases lying between them. The CDR3, as DNA: TGTGCCAGCAGTTTAGGCGCAGGGCCGACCTACGAGCAGTACTTC. Its translation is CASSLGAGPTYEQYF.

This chain joins TRBV2 and TRBJ2-7, with D perhaps matching TRBD1 (5 bases). This CDR3 is built from 14 residues. V was trimmed by 4 bases and J by 2 bases, leaving 12 bases between them. The germline V gene has CDR1 SNHLY and CDR2 FYNNEI. CDR3 in amino acids: CASSGQIPAYEQYF. DNA of the CDR3: TGTGCCAGCAGTGGACAGATCCCTGCCTACGAGCAGTACTTC.

Many counts were recorded for this clonotype. The gene calls are TRBV19 and TRBJ1-6, with D possibly being TRBD1 (5 bases). Between the trimmed V and J ends, which lost 2 bases and 13 bases, there was a span of 18 bases. Per germline, CDR1 LNHDA and CDR2 SQIVND (reference sequence). The CDR3 totals 15 residues. CDR3 amino acids: CASSIQGPNPNPLHF. The DNA for the CDR3 is TGTGCCAGTAGTATACAGGGTCCAAACCCGAACCCCCTCCACTTT. The full variable domain, completed using reference TRBV19 and TRBJ1-6, is DGGITQSPKYLFRKEGQNVTLSCEQNLNHDAMYWYRQDPGQGLRLIYYSQIVNDFQKGDIAEGYSVSREKKESFPLTVTSAQKNPTAFYLCASSIQGPNPNPLHFGNGTRLTVT.

The chain combines TRBV20-1 with TRBJ1-4; possible D gene TRBD1, 5 bases. This CDR3 is built from 18 residues. Trimming left V 0 bases short and J 0 bases short, with 17 bases between. Germline V gene sequence: CDR1 DFQATT, CDR2 SNEGSKA (reference sequence). The CDR3 DNA sequence: TGCAGTGCTAGAGATGGGGCAGGGAGTTTTGCAACTAATGAAAAACTGTTTTTT. Protein sequence: CSARDGAGSFATNEKLFF.